Here is one T cell receptor (beta chain) with its context. There is no known antigen for this receptor. It has no much larger one-base neighbor in the sample; base qualities were not kept. The data originate from a study of T cell repertoires in cytomegalovirus infection (dated by TCRdb to the late 2010s). In terms of the full investigation: Donor HLA type was relevant to the analysis, because carriage of CMV infection together with the matching HLA type was indicated by public TCR beta signatures.

Summary of the overall study and its limitations: The ex vivo response was dominated by HLA-C-restricted CMV-specific TCR beta clonotypes, and the single most frequent clonotype in two of eight donors was supplied by these HLA-C-restricted clonotypes. Carriers of CMV infection plus the relevant HLA type were discriminated by the cumulative frequency of public TCR beta family members in the study cohort and in an independent approximately 360-donor cohort.

Sequenced using an Illumina HiSeq 1500. Starting from the raw public reads, TCRdb applied fastp trimming at Q25, assembled clones with MiXCR and retained in-frame beta chains. For every CDR3 protein sequence, its rows merge into one entry that carries the most common genes and DNA. In this sample the table shows some 160,000 distinct CDR3 sequences, approximately 17% of which occur a single time. Roughly a sixth of the sample belongs to the ten largest clones. This TCR derives from a human donor in good health (CMV status not recorded). Some clones in this sample may be carry-over from other donors' samples. The sequenced sample consisted of CD8+ T cells from PBMCs.

CDR3 sequence: CSVRTRGDYEQYF. The base sequence is TGCAGCGTTAGGACTAGAGGGGATTACGAGCAGTACTTC. The sequence joins TRBV29-1 to TRBJ2-7; TRBD2 agrees with 7 junctional bases. Trimming removed 5 bases from V and 4 bases from J; the gene matches leave 8 bases unexplained. For CDR1 and CDR2, the germline V gene lists SQVTM and ANQGSEA. Taken from cysteine to phenylalanine, the CDR3 has 13 residues. Only the CDR3 portion is preserved as DNA: 39 bases, with reading frame beginning at the first base.